This entry concerns a single T cell receptor beta chain. This entry is derived from a study of blood T cell repertoires in COVID-19. This table comes from immunoSEQ multiplex PCR, and its TCRdb copy is limited to in-frame clones, with some not included. In the table there are some 160,000 clones, almost 85% of which are singletons. The clonotype originates from a woman over 75 with COVID-19, enrolled during active disease. What was sequenced was peripheral blood.

CDR3 residues: CSVEGGGDRQYGYTF. CDR3 DNA sequence: TGCAGCGTTGAAGGAGGAGGCGACAGGCAGTATGGCTACACCTTC. The chain employs TRBV29-1 and TRBJ1-2; D possibly corresponds to TRBD1 (6 bases). The germline CDR1 and CDR2 sequences are SQVTM and ANQGSEA. The CDR3 spans 15 residues. The V end was cut by 1 base, the J end by 5 bases, with 17 bases between. Drawing the rest from reference TRBV29-1 and TRBJ1-2, the complete variable domain is SAVISQKPSRDICQRGTSLTIQCQVDSQVTMMFWYRQQPGQSLTLIATANQGSEATYESGFVIDKFPISRPNLTFSTLTVSNMSPEDSSIYLCSVEGGGDRQYGYTFGSGTRLTVV.